The rows below give T cell receptor beta chains drawn from one sample of a study of neoadjuvant anti-PD-1 for oral cavity cancer. The method was immunoSEQ multiplex PCR; TCRdb's version includes in-frame clones alone and lacks a portion of them. The sample holds 35,000 to 40,000 clones, approximately 40% seen once. This specimen was tumor tissue, taken after nivolumab (anti-PD-1) treatment. These receptors came from a person between 40 and 85 years old with oral cavity squamous cell carcinoma. CDR3s include the opening cysteine and the closing phenylalanine or tryptophan.

v_call cdr3_aa
TRBV28 CASSFGSTDTQYF
TRBV10-1 CASSGGSPYNEQFF
TRBV7-9 CASSPGTATEAFF
TRBV7-3 CASSLTGLDNEQFF
TRBV4-2 CASSTRTGSDEQYF
TRBV27 CASSLLYNQPQHF
TRBV27 CASSLSAGSNNEQFF
TRBV15 CATSREADTRLSYEQYF
TRBV5-8 CASSSLYEQYF
TRBV19 CASTPPGTVMNTEAFF
TRBV29-1 CSTPGTDGNTIYF
TRBV5-1 CASSYGTVYGYTF
TRBV19 CASSKQGNYGYTF
TRBV6-5 CASIGRTTNTEAFF
TRBV5-4 CASSRDIGRYEQYF
TRBV30 CAWNSDSGKLFF
TRBV20-1 CSARFGNEQFF
TRBV7-9 CASSPPPTGPEAFF
TRBV15 CATKSGSSYNEQFF
TRBV5-1 CASSLIGALYEKLFF
TRBV7-8 CASSLTGQFYEQYF
TRBV27 CASSQGTLGLYEQYF
TRBV11-3 CASSLGDGNTGELFF
TRBV5-6 CASSLTGTGTYPLHF
TRBV27 CASSLTGEEKLFF
TRBV4-2 CASSQAWDPDYEQYF
TRBV27 CASSTGPKNIQYF
TRBV5-6 CASSLVGRGGEKLFF
TRBV27 CASSVQWTGNEQFF
TRBV19 CASSSQQGGSQPQHF
TRBV30 CAWSVLGNYEQYF
TRBV27 CASSWSGGTPYEQYF
TRBV18 CASSPRDIGGEQYF
TRBV11-2 CASSLGSAGGAFF
TRBV6-1 CASGQGEFVRPQHF
TRBV4-1 CASSHGQGAGEQYF
TRBV29-1 CSVRFGGRNQPQHF
TRBV4-1 CASSPRLSSYNEQFF
TRBV5-1 CASSLGFLRGAGNTIYF